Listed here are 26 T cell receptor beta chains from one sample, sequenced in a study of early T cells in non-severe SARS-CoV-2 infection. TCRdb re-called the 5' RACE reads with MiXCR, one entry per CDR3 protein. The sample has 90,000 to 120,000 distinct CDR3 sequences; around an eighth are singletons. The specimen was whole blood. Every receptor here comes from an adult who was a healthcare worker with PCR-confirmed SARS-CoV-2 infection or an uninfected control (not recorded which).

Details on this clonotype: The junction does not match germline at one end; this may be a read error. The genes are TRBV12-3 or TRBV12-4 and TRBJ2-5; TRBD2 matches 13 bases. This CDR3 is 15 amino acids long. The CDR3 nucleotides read TGTACCAGCACTAGCGGGAGGGCCGGGGGAGAGACCCAGTACTTC. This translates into CTSTSGRAGGETQYF.

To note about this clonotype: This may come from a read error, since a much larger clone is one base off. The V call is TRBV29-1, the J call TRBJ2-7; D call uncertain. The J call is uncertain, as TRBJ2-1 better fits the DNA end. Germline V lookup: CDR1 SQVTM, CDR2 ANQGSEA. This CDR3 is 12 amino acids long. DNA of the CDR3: TGCAGCGTTGAATGGGGAAACTACGAGCAGTTCTTC. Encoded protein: CSVEWGNYEQFF.

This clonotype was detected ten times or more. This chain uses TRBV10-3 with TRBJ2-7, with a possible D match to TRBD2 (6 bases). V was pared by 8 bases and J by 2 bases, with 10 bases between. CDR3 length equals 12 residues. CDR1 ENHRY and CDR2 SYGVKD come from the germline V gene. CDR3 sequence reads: CAIRGVAYEQYF. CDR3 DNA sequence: TGTGCCATCCGCGGGGTTGCCTACGAGCAGTACTTC.

The CDR3 nucleotides read TGCAGCGCCACACAGGGAACCGTTGAGCAGTTCTTC. Amino acids: CSATQGTVEQFF. This sequence joins TRBV29-1 and TRBJ2-1; D is perhaps TRBD1 (6 bases). CDR1 SQVTM and CDR2 ANQGSEA come from the germline V gene. The CDR3 runs to 12 residues. The V end was cut by 7 bases, the J end by 9 bases, with 16 bases between.

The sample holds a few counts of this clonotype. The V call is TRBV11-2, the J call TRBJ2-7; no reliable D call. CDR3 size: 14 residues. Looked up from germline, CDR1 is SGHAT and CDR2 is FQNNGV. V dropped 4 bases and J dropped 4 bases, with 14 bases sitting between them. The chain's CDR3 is CASSWGTNLYEQYF. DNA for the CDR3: TGTGCCAGCAGCTGGGGAACCAACCTTTACGAGCAGTACTTC.

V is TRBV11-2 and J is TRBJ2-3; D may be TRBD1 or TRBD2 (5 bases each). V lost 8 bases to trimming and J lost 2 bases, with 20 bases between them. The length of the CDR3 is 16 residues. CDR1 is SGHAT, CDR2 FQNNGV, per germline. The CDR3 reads CASLSGASRLTDTQYF. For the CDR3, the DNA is TGTGCCAGCCTCTCCGGGGCTAGCAGGCTCACAGATACGCAGTATTTT.

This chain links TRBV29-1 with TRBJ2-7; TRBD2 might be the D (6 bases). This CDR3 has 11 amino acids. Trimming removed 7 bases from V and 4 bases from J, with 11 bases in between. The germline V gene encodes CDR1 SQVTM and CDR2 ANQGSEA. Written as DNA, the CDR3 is TGCAGCGCCTACGGAGGGTACGAGCAGTACTTC. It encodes CSAYGGYEQYF.

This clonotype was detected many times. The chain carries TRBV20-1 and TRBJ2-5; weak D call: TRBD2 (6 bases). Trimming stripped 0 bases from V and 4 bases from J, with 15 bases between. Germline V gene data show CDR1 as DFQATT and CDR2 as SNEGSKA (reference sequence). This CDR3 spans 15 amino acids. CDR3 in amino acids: CSARDWGLLAETQYF. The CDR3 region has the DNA TGCAGTGCTAGAGATTGGGGACTCCTAGCAGAGACCCAGTACTTC.

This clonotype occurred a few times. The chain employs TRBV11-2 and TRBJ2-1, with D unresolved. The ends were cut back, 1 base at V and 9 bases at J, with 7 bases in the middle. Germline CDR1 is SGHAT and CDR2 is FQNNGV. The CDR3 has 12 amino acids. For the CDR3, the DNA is TGTGCCAGCAGCTTAGGTAGGGTTGAGCAGTTCTTC. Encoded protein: CASSLGRVEQFF.

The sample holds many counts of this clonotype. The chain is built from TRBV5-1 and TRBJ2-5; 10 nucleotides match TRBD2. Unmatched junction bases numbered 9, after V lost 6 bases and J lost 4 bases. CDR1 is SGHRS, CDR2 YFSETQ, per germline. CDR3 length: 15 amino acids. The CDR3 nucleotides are TGCGCCAGCAACCAAAAGGTAGCGGGAGGAGAGACCCAGTACTTC. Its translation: CASNQKVAGGETQYF.

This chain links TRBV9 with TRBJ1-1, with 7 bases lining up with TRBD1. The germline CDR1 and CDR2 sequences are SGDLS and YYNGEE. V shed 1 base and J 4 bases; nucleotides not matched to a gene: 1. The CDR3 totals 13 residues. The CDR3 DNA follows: TGTGCCAGCAGCGTACAGGGGGTCACTGAAGCTTTCTTT. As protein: CASSVQGVTEAFF.

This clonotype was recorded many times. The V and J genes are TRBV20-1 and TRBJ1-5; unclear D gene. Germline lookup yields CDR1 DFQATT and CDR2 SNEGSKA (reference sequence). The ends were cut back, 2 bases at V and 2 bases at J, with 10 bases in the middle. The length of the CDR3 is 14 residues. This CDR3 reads CSARWQLGNQPQHF. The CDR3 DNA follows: TGCAGTGCTAGATGGCAGTTGGGCAATCAGCCCCAGCATTTT.

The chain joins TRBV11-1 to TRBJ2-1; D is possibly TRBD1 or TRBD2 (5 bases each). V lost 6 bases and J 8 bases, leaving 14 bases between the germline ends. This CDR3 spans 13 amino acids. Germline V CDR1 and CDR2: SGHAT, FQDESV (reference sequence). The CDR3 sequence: CASSPGTMDEQFF. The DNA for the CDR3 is TGTGCCAGCAGTCCTGGGACCATGGATGAGCAGTTCTTC.

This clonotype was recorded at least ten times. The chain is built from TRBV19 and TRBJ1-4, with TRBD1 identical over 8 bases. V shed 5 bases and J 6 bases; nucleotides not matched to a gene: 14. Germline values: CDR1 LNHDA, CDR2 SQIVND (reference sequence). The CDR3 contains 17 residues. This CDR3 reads CASSPPGQARGYEKLFF. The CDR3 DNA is TGTGCCAGTAGTCCGCCGGGACAGGCTAGGGGTTATGAAAAACTGTTTTTT.

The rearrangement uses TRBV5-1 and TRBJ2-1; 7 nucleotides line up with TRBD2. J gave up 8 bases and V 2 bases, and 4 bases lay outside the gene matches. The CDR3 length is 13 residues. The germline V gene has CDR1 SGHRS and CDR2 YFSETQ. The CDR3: CASSFRLAHEQFF. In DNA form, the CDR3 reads TGCGCCAGCAGCTTCCGACTAGCTCATGAGCAGTTCTTC.

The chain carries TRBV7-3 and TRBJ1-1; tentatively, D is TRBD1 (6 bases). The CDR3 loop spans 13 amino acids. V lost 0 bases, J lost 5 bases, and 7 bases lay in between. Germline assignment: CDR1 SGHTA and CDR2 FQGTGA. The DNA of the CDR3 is TGTGCCAGCAGCTTAACCAGGGGAACTGAAGCTTTCTTT. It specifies CASSLTRGTEAFF.

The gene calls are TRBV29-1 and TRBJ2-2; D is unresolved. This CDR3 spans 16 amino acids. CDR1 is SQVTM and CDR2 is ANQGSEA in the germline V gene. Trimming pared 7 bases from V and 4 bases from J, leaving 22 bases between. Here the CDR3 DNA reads TGCAGCGCTGGGGTTAGACTTAACAGTGCCACCGGGGAGCTGTTTTTT. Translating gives CSAGVRLNSATGELFF.

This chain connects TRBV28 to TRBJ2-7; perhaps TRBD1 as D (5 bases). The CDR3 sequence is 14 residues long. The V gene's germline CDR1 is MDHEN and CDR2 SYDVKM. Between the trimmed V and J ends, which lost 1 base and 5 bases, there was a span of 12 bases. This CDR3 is CASSLLGQIHEQYF. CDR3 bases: TGTGCCAGCAGTTTATTGGGGCAGATCCACGAGCAGTACTTC.

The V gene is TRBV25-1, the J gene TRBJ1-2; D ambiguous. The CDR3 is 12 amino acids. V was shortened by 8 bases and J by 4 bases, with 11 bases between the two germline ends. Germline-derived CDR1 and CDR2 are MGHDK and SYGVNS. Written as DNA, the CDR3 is TGTGCCAGCCCTGGTTGGGGCTATGGCTACACCTTC. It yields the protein CASPGWGYGYTF.

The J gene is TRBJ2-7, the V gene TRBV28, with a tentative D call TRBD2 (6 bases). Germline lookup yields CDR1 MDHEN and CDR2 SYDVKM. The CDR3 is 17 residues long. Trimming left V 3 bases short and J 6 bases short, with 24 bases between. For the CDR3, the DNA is TGTGCCAGCAGTTTTTCTCTGGGGACTCCCGATCGACGCGAGCAGTACTTC. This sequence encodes CASSFSLGTPDRREQYF.

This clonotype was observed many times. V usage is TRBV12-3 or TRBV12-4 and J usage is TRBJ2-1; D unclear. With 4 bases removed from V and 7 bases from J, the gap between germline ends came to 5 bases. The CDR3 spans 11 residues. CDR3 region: CASSSRNEQFF. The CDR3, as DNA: TGTGCCAGCAGTTCTAGGAATGAGCAGTTCTTC.

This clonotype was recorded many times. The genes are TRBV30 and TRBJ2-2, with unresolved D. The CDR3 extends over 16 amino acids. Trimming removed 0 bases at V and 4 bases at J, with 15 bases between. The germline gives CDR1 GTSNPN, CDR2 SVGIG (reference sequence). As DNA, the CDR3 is TGTGCCTGGAGTGTACCGACCCCAAGGGTCACCGGGGAGCTGTTTTTT. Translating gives CAWSVPTPRVTGELFF.

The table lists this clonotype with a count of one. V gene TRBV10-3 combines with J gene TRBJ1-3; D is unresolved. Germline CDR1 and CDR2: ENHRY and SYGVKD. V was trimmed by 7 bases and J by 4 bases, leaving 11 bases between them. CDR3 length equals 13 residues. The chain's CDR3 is CAINGEEGNTIYF. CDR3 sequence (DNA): TGTGCCATCAACGGTGAGGAGGGAAACACCATATATTTT.

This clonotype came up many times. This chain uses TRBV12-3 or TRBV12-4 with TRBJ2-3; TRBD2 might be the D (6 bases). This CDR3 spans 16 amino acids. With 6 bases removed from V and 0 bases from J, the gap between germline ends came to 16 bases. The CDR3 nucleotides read TGTGCCAGCAGCCGTCGCGGGGCAACTAGCACAGATACGCAGTATTTT. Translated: CASSRRGATSTDTQYF.

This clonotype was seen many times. The CDR3 nucleotides read TGTGCCAGCAGGGCCAGCAGGGACAGGGGGAATCAGCCCCAGCATTTT. Its translation is CASRASRDRGNQPQHF. The genes are TRBV6-1 and TRBJ1-5, with TRBD1 matching over 11 bases. This CDR3 is 16 amino acids long. Losses at the gene ends were 6 bases for V and 4 bases for J; bases not matched to a gene: 8. From germline, CDR1 is MNHNS and CDR2 SASEGT.

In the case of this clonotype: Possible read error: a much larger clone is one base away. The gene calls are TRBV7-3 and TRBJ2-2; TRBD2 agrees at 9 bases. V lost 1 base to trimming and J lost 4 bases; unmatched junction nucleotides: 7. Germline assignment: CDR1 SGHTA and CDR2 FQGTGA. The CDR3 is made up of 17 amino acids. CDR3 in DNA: TGTGCCAGCAGCTTAAAAGGACTAGCGCGAGTCACCGGGGAGCTGTTTTTT. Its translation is CASSLKGLARVTGELFF. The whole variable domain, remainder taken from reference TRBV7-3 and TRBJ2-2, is GAGVSQTPSNKVTEKGKYVELRCDPISGHTALYWYRQSLGQGPEFLIYFQGTGAADDSGLPNDRFFAVRPEGSVSTLKIQRTERGDSAVYLCASSLKGLARVTGELFFGEGSRLTVL.